This T cell receptor beta chain was captured in a study of human T cells and chemical hapten exposure. The sample's time point: pre-sensitization, week 0. Noted treatment: therapeutic diphenylcyclopropenone sensitization with weekly scalp DPC. The CDR3 has 14 amino acids. V was trimmed by 0 bases and J by 5 bases, leaving 11 bases between them. Germline V gene data show CDR1 as LNHNV and CDR2 as YYDKDF (reference sequence). This clonotype was found a few times. TCRdb fed the RACE reads into MiXCR, producing one record per CDR3 protein. The data show approximately 60,000 distinct CDR3 sequences, with approximately 11% seen just once and approximately 4.2% held by the top ten.

Here the sequenced sample was whole blood, taken in connection with sensitization to the hapten diphenylcyclopropenone (DPC). J is TRBJ2-7 and V is TRBV15; D ambiguous. The sequence was collected from a woman in her thirties or forties with alopecia areata. Some clones in this sample may be carry-over from other donors' samples. DNA of the CDR3: TGTGCCACCAGCAGAGATCGTAAGTTCGACGAGCAGTACTTC. Residues: CATSRDRKFDEQYF.